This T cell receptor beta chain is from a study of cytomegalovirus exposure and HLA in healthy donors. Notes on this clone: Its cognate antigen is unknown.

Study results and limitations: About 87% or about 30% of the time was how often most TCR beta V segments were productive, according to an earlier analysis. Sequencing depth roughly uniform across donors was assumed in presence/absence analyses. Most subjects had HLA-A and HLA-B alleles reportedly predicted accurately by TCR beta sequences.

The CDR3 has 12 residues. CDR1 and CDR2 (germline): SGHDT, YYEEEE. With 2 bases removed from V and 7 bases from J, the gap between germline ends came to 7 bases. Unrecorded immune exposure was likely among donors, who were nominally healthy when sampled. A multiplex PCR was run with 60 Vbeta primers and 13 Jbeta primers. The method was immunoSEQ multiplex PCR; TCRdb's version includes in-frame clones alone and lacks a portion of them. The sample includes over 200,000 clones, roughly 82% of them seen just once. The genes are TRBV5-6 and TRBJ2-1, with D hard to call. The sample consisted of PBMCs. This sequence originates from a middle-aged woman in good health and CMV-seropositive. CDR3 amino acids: CASSFTPNEQFF. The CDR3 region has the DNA TGTGCCAGCAGCTTCACTCCGAATGAGCAGTTCTTC.